The clone carrying this T cell receptor beta chain showed up just once. Its antigen is unknown. This record comes from a study of graft-versus-host responses after intestinal transplantation. Study-wide background: Multivisceral, liver-intestinal, or isolated intestinal transplants were given to recipients.

This CDR3 is 20 amino acids long. Unmatched junction bases numbered 19, after V lost 6 bases and J lost 1 base. Germline CDR1 MDHEN, CDR2 SYDVKM. Repertoires were generated with immunoSEQ multiplex PCR, while TCRdb's copy carries only in-frame clones and drops some. The data contain 90,000 to 150,000 clones, approximately 96% of them singletons. This clonotype was sampled from a human donor who received an intestinal transplant. The J gene is TRBJ1-5, the V gene TRBV28; 9 nucleotides align to TRBD1. Sequenced material: unstimulated CD8+ T cells sorted from spleen or lymph node cells, taken before intestinal transplant. CDR3 sequence reads: CASSPLGTGPSPPSNQPQHF. For the CDR3, the DNA is TGTGCCAGCAGCCCCCTCGGGACAGGGCCTAGCCCGCCGAGCAATCAGCCCCAGCATTTT.